This T cell receptor (beta chain) was identified in a study of early T cells in non-severe SARS-CoV-2 infection. Overall study: With bulk RNA from unsorted whole blood as input, sequencing yielded unpaired chains. Study-level points and caveats: Using VDJdb, the matching emphasized anti-spike CD8 responses while missing private and CD4 specificities.

Individual cDNA molecules were tagged with unique molecular identifiers, the study reported. TCRdb re-analysed the 5' RACE reads in MiXCR, keeping a single row per CDR3 protein. The data show approximately 20,000 distinct CDR3 sequences, with 4% seen just once and more than 1.1% held by the top ten. The V end was cut by 0 bases, the J end by 5 bases, with 10 bases between. The germline CDR1 and CDR2 sequences are SEHNR and FQNEAQ (reference sequence). This CDR3 has 14 residues. This clonotype was found many times. Its antigen is still unknown. Sequenced input: whole blood. The receptor was derived from an adult who was a healthcare worker with PCR-confirmed SARS-CoV-2 infection or an uninfected control (not recorded which). This chain connects TRBV7-9 to TRBJ2-5; no firm D call. This chain's CDR3 is CASSLASARETQYF. DNA of the CDR3: TGTGCCAGCAGCTTAGCTTCGGCCAGGGAGACCCAGTACTTC. Full variable domain (rest looked up from reference TRBV7-9 and TRBJ2-5): DTGVSQNPRHKITKRGQNVTFRCDPISEHNRLYWYRQTLGQGPEFLTYFQNEAQLEKSRLLSDRFSAERPKGSFSTLEIQRTEQGDSAMYLCASSLASARETQYFGPGTRLLVL.